These T cell receptor beta chains were read from a single sample in a study of T cells after yellow fever vaccination. MiXCR, applied by TCRdb to the 5' RACE reads, yields one record per CDR3 protein. This sample yields around 500,000 distinct CDR3 sequences, of which 20% to 25% are seen a single time; approximately 15% belongs to the top ten. The sample consisted of PBMCs, taken about 21 days after the first yellow fever vaccination. Receptor source: a man between 18 and 29 years old who received the YFV17D yellow fever vaccine. Each CDR3 is given with its conserved first and last residue. The D gene is left open where the match is weak. Clone size appears in some rows only: once, few, many, or a class for an expanded clone.

TRBV27	-	TRBJ2-2	TRBD1	CASSWNRGPGELFF	TGTGCCAGCAGTTGGAACAGGGGCCCCGGGGAGCTGTTTTTT
TRBV25-1	-	TRBJ2-1	TRBD2	CASSGLGRGAYNEQFF	TGTGCCAGCAGTGGGCTTGGGCGGGGGGCCTACAATGAGCAGTTCTTC
TRBV10-1	-	TRBJ2-1	TRBD1	CASSPTGGGNEQFF	TGCGCCAGCAGTCCGACAGGGGGTGGCAATGAGCAGTTCTTC
TRBV12-3/TRBV12-4	-	TRBJ2-2	TRBD2	CASSGAGGLAGELFF	TGTGCCAGCAGTGGGGCGGGGGGTTTAGCCGGGGAGCTGTTTTTT
TRBV6-2/TRBV6-3	once	TRBJ1-1	TRBD1	CASSSTPGGNTEAFF	TGTGCCAGCAGTTCCACTCCAGGGGGCAACACTGAAGCTTTCTTT
TRBV19	few	TRBJ2-3	TRBD1	CASSLPGQGPDTQYF	TGTGCCAGTAGCTTGCCGGGACAGGGCCCAGATACGCAGTATTTT
TRBV7-2	many	TRBJ2-1	-	CASSPGFADNEQFF	TGTGCCAGCAGCCCAGGCTTTGCGGACAATGAGCAGTTCTTC
TRBV7-2	-	TRBJ2-5	TRBD2	CASSNQAGGSETQYF	TGTGCCAGCAGCAACCAAGCGGGGGGGTCTGAGACCCAGTACTTC
TRBV7-8	few	TRBJ1-1	TRBD1	CASSFTGGVTEAFF	TGTGCCAGCAGCTTTACAGGGGGCGTTACTGAAGCTTTCTTT
TRBV7-2	few	TRBJ1-4	-	CASSLAITSTNEKLFF	TGTGCCAGCAGCTTAGCGATCACCTCAACTAATGAAAAACTGTTTTTT
TRBV7-9	many	TRBJ2-1	-	CASSLALYNEQFF	TGTGCCAGCAGCTTAGCGTTATACAATGAGCAGTTCTTC
TRBV6-5	few	TRBJ1-2	-	CASSYRDSPGVGYTF	TGTGCCAGCAGTTACCGCGACAGCCCTGGGGTCGGCTACACCTTC
TRBV12-3/TRBV12-4	few	TRBJ2-5	TRBD2	CASSLPSGGSLGQYF	TGTGCCAGCAGTCTCCCCAGCGGGGGGTCACTGGGCCAGTACTTC
TRBV6-2/TRBV6-3	few	TRBJ2-1	TRBD1	CASTHPGTEYNEQFF	TGTGCCAGCACCCATCCCGGGACAGAGTACAATGAGCAGTTCTTC
TRBV6-1	-	TRBJ2-1	TRBD2	CASSKAGGLFNEQFF	TGTGCCAGCAGTAAAGCGGGGGGGCTTTTCAATGAGCAGTTCTTC
TRBV27	few	TRBJ2-5	TRBD2	CASSVYRGTSGQETQYF	TGTGCCAGCAGTGTCTATCGCGGGACTAGCGGCCAAGAGACCCAGTACTTC
TRBV18	few	TRBJ2-1	-	CASSSRAAGNEQFF	TGTGCCAGCTCATCCAGGGCAGCAGGCAATGAGCAGTTCTTC
TRBV25-1	few	TRBJ1-1	TRBD1	CASRSLQGANTEAFF	TGTGCCAGCAGGTCACTACAGGGGGCGAACACTGAAGCTTTCTTT
TRBV27	-	TRBJ2-1	TRBD2	CASSPGLAGLSYNEQFF	TGTGCCAGCAGCCCGGGACTAGCGGGGCTTTCCTACAATGAGCAGTTCTTC
TRBV3-1	-	TRBJ1-3	-	CASSQAVRNTIYF	TGTGCCAGCAGCCAAGCTGTGAGAAACACCATATATTTT
TRBV3-1	-	TRBJ2-7	TRBD2	CASSRKGLGTYEQYF	TGTGCCAGCAGCCGAAAGGGACTAGGAACCTACGAGCAGTACTTC
TRBV12-3/TRBV12-4	few	TRBJ2-5	TRBD2	CASSTGTSGGGLVETQYF	TGTGCCAGCAGTACTGGGACTAGCGGGGGGGGGTTGGTGGAGACCCAGTACTTC
TRBV15	-	TRBJ1-6	-	CATSRGKGHNSPLHF	TGTGCCACCAGCAGGGGCAAGGGCCATAATTCACCCCTCCACTTT
TRBV12-3/TRBV12-4	-	TRBJ1-4	TRBD1	CASTPGTGFGKLFF	TGTGCCAGCACCCCCGGGACAGGATTCGGAAAACTGTTTTTT
TRBV12-3/TRBV12-4	-	TRBJ2-6	-	CASSPLGQDFTNSGANVLTF	TGTGCCAGCAGTCCCTTGGGGCAGGACTTTACTAATTCTGGGGCCAACGTCCTGACTTTC
TRBV5-4	-	TRBJ2-4	-	CASSLGSGLENIQYF	TGTGCCAGCAGCTTGGGATCAGGGTTGGAAAACATTCAGTACTTC
TRBV6-5	-	TRBJ1-5	TRBD1	CASSYRGRPGGNQPQHF	TGTGCCAGCAGTTACAGGGGGAGGCCAGGGGGGAATCAGCCCCAGCATTTT
TRBV7-9	-	TRBJ2-4	-	CAEEGAKNIQYF	TGTGCCGAGGAGGGAGCCAAAAACATTCAGTACTTC
TRBV4-2	-	TRBJ2-1	TRBD2	CASRGGAEHNEQFF	TGTGCCAGCCGCGGGGGGGCCGAACACAATGAGCAGTTCTTC
TRBV4-3	few	TRBJ1-5	-	CASSQDGRRNQPQHF	TGCGCCAGCAGCCAAGACGGGCGACGTAATCAGCCCCAGCATTTT
TRBV5-4	few	TRBJ1-1	TRBD1	CASSLQGKDTEAFF	TGTGCCAGCAGCTTACAGGGGAAGGACACTGAAGCTTTCTTT
TRBV20-1	-	TRBJ2-5	-	CSARADRKETQYF	TGCAGTGCTAGAGCTGACAGAAAAGAGACCCAGTACTTC
TRBV6-1	-	TRBJ2-6	-	CASTAALSGANVLTF	TGTGCCAGCACCGCAGCCCTCTCTGGGGCCAACGTCCTGACTTTC
TRBV27	few	TRBJ2-1	-	CASSWAQGNEQFF	TGTGCCAGCAGTTGGGCCCAGGGAAATGAGCAGTTCTTC
TRBV18	many	TRBJ1-2	-	CASSPNGGAGGYTF	TGTGCCAGCTCACCCAACGGTGGGGCTGGCGGCTACACCTTC
TRBV7-2	once	TRBJ2-3	TRBD2	CASSYRGGGNTDTQYF	TGTGCCAGCAGCTATAGGGGCGGGGGGAACACAGATACGCAGTATTTT
TRBV12-3/TRBV12-4	-	TRBJ1-5	-	CASSLTENQPQHF	TGTGCCAGCAGTTTGACGGAAAATCAGCCCCAGCATTTT
TRBV7-2	few	TRBJ2-1	-	CASSLVQYNNEQFF	TGTGCCAGCAGCTTAGTCCAATATAACAATGAGCAGTTCTTC
TRBV7-2	-	TRBJ2-5	TRBD2	CASSWTSGGPGTQYF	TGTGCCAGCAGCTGGACTAGCGGGGGCCCAGGGACCCAGTACTTC
TRBV7-2	-	TRBJ2-5	-	CASSLVIASWGETQYF	TGTGCCAGCAGCTTAGTGATCGCTAGTTGGGGGGAGACCCAGTACTTC
TRBV6-1	-	TRBJ2-5	-	CASSAQGRQKETQYF	TGTGCCAGCAGTGCGCAGGGAAGACAGAAAGAGACCCAGTACTTC
TRBV28	few	TRBJ2-1	-	CATSPGNNEQFF	TGTGCCACCAGCCCGGGGAACAATGAGCAGTTCTTC
TRBV15	-	TRBJ1-4	-	CATSTYRVEEKLFF	TGTGCCACCAGCACCTACAGGGTGGAAGAAAAACTGTTTTTT
TRBV20-1	few	TRBJ1-5	TRBD1	CSASGQVGSNQPQHF	TGCAGTGCTAGTGGACAGGTAGGGAGCAATCAGCCCCAGCATTTT
TRBV5-6	few	TRBJ1-5	-	CASILATGNQPQHF	TGTGCCAGCATCCTCGCAACGGGGAATCAGCCCCAGCATTTT
TRBV4-1	-	TRBJ1-5	TRBD1	CARLGGPGQGVFQPQHF	TGCGCCCGCCTAGGGGGCCCGGGACAGGGGGTATTTCAGCCCCAGCATTTT
TRBV10-3	few	TRBJ2-2	TRBD2	CAISETGTSGRFANTGELFF	TGTGCCATCAGTGAGACCGGGACTAGCGGTCGGTTCGCGAACACCGGGGAGCTGTTTTTT
TRBV7-6	few	TRBJ2-3	-	CASSLVRSSGFGTQYF	TGTGCCAGCAGCTTAGTGCGTTCGTCGGGTTTTGGTACGCAGTATTTT
TRBV5-1	-	TRBJ1-1	-	CASRDGSGSREAFF	TGCGCCAGCAGGGACGGCTCCGGCTCTCGCGAAGCTTTCTTT
TRBV6-1	-	TRBJ2-1	-	CAITRDQRGAEQFF	TGTGCCATCACCCGGGACCAGCGAGGAGCTGAGCAGTTCTTC
TRBV20-1	-	TRBJ2-2	-	CSARAETGDTGELFF	TGCAGTGCTAGAGCCGAGACAGGTGACACCGGGGAGCTGTTTTTT
TRBV2	once	TRBJ2-2	TRBD1	CASSDDRGDAGELFF	TGTGCCAGCAGTGACGACAGGGGAGACGCCGGGGAGCTGTTTTTT
TRBV20-1	-	TRBJ2-5	TRBD2	CSARTRTSGRYQETQYF	TGCAGTGCTAGGACAAGGACTAGCGGGAGGTACCAAGAGACCCAGTACTTC
TRBV5-4	few	TRBJ1-1	TRBD1	CASSLPTGVNTEAFF	TGTGCCAGCAGCCTCCCGACAGGGGTGAACACTGAAGCTTTCTTT
TRBV7-3	few	TRBJ1-1	-	CASSLKRNTEAFF	TGTGCCAGCAGCTTAAAACGGAACACTGAAGCTTTCTTT
TRBV18	-	TRBJ2-5	-	CASSPASTTPETQYF	TGTGCCAGCTCACCAGCGTCCACAACACCCGAGACCCAGTACTTC